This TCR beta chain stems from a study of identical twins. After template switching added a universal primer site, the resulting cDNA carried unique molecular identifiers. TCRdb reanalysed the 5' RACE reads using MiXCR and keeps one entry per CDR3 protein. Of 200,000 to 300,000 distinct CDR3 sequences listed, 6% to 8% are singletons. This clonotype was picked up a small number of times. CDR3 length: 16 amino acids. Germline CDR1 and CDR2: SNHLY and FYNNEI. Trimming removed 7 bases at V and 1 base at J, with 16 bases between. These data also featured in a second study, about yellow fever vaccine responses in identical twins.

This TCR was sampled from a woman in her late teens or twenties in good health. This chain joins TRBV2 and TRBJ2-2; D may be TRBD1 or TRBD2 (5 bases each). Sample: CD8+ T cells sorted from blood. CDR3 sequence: CASIIKGTENTGELFF. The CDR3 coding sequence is TGTGCCAGCATCATTAAGGGGACCGAGAACACCGGGGAGCTGTTTTTT.